What follows are 20 T cell receptor beta chains derived from one specimen sequenced in a study of control samples from healthy donors and cancer patients. The repertoire was sequenced with immunoSEQ multiplex PCR; TCRdb's copy has only in-frame clones and lacks some. Of approximately 100,000 clones listed, more than 85% were seen once; the top ten hold 7.8%. The source material was blood. The receptors stem from a man aged 30 to 45 in good health.

The genes are TRBV7-9 and TRBJ2-7; D might be TRBD2 (6 bases). V dropped 3 bases and J dropped 3 bases, with 12 bases sitting between them. CDR3 length equals 14 residues. CDR1 and CDR2 (germline): SEHNR, FQNEAQ (reference sequence). The CDR3: CASSFGGPGYEQYF. The CDR3 DNA sequence: TGTGCCAGCAGCTTCGGGGGTCCCGGCTACGAGCAGTACTTC.

J is TRBJ1-1 and V is TRBV6-5; D remains ambiguous. The CDR3 runs to 13 residues. Germline V CDR1 and CDR2: MNHEY, SVGAGI. Trimming cost V 6 bases and J 1 base, with 9 bases left between them. The CDR3, as DNA: TGTGCCAGCAGCCCCGCGGGGAACACTGAAGCTTTCTTT. It specifies CASSPAGNTEAFF.

This clone was seen only a few times. This rearrangement joins TRBV7-9 to TRBJ1-1; no clear D. The CDR3 sequence is 15 residues long. V lost 0 bases to trimming and J lost 7 bases, with 15 bases between them. From germline, CDR1 is SEHNR and CDR2 FQNEAQ (reference sequence). The CDR3 region is CASSLAHGDWGEAFF. DNA for the CDR3: TGTGCCAGCAGCTTAGCGCACGGGGATTGGGGTGAAGCTTTCTTT.

This clone was recorded once. J is TRBJ1-4 and V is TRBV28; the match to TRBD1 covers 10 bases. CDR3 length: 15 residues. Germline CDR1 reads MDHEN; CDR2 reads SYDVKM. V dropped 5 bases and J dropped 7; count of bases not matched to a gene: 7. This CDR3 is CASSAPTGGLEKLFF. In DNA, the CDR3 is TGTGCCAGCAGTGCACCGACAGGGGGCCTTGAAAAACTGTTTTTT.

Here the CDR3 reads CASSLSGGVETQYF. In nucleotides, the CDR3 is TGTGCCAGCAGTCTTAGCGGGGGGGTAGAGACCCAGTACTTC. This chain links TRBV9 with TRBJ2-5, with TRBD2 matching 11 bases. Germline V CDR1 and CDR2: SGDLS, YYNGEE. The CDR3 spans 14 residues. Unmatched junction bases numbered 4, after V lost 5 bases and J lost 4 bases.

The chain employs TRBV2 and TRBJ2-7; either TRBD1 or TRBD2 may supply D (5 bases each). Trimming took off 3 bases at V and 1 base at J, with 10 bases between the two ends. The CDR3 extends over 14 amino acids. CDR1 is SNHLY and CDR2 is FYNNEI in the germline V gene. CDR3 region: CASSEGDGSYEQYF. As DNA, the CDR3 is TGTGCCAGCAGTGAGGGGGACGGTTCCTACGAGCAGTACTTC.

The J gene is TRBJ2-2, the V gene TRBV28, with D possibly being TRBD1 (5 bases). Germline V lookup: CDR1 MDHEN, CDR2 SYDVKM. The CDR3 runs 13 residues. Trimming pared 8 bases from V and 1 base from J, leaving 8 bases between. The CDR3 DNA follows: TGTGCCAGCTGGGGCTTGAACACCGGGGAGCTGTTTTTT. Encoded protein: CASWGLNTGELFF.

V is TRBV25-1 and J is TRBJ1-4; the D is unclear. From germline, CDR1 is MGHDK and CDR2 SYGVNS. V lost 4 bases and J lost 6, with 15 bases in between. The CDR3 runs 15 residues. The CDR3 here is CASSATASQDEKLFF. The CDR3 region has the DNA TGTGCCAGCAGTGCTACAGCGAGCCAGGATGAAAAACTGTTTTTT.

The chain couples TRBV9 to TRBJ1-2, with 9 bases matching TRBD1. This CDR3 spans 16 amino acids. V shed 0 bases, J shed 2 bases, and the junction held 5 bases outside the gene matches. In germline, CDR1 is SGDLS, CDR2 YYNGEE. CDR3 loop: CASSVGQGQGNYGYTF. CDR3 bases: TGTGCCAGCAGCGTAGGGCAGGGACAGGGCAACTATGGCTACACCTTC.

The CDR3 region is CASSLTVEAFF. The DNA for the CDR3 is TGTGCCAGCAGCTTAACGGTTGAAGCTTTCTTT. This chain joins TRBV7-9 and TRBJ1-1; no clear D gene. Germline CDR1 reads SEHNR; CDR2 reads FQNEAQ (reference sequence). CDR3 length: 11 residues. Between the trimmed V and J ends, which lost 2 bases and 7 bases, there was a span of 5 bases. The variable domain in full, with the rest retrieved from reference TRBV7-9 and TRBJ1-1, is DTGVSQNPRHKITKRGQNVTFRCDPISEHNRLYWYRQTLGQGPEFLTYFQNEAQLEKSRLLSDRFSAERPKGSFSTLEIQRTEQGDSAMYLCASSLTVEAFFGQGTRLTVV.

V usage is TRBV11-2 and J usage is TRBJ1-3; D uncertain. Germline loops: CDR1 SGHAT, CDR2 FQNNGV. There are 8 residues in the CDR3. V was shortened by 8 bases and J by 16 bases, with 9 bases between the two germline ends. As DNA, the CDR3 is TGTGCCAGCGGAAGGGAGTATTTT. It encodes CASGREYF.

The chain couples TRBV3-1 (or the pseudogene TRBV3-2) to TRBJ2-1; D may correspond to TRBD1 or TRBD2 (6 bases each). The V end lost 4 bases, the J end lost 4 bases, and 14 bases lay between the germline ends. The V gene's germline CDR1 is LGHDT and CDR2 YNNKEL (reference sequence). CDR3 length: 15 amino acids. CDR3 in amino acids: CASSPRQGRYNEQFF. For the CDR3, the DNA is TGTGCCAGCAGCCCTCGGCAGGGGAGGTACAATGAGCAGTTCTTC.

This clone was found once. The chain employs TRBV5-1 and TRBJ1-5, with a possible D match to TRBD1 (6 bases). Trimming removed 0 bases from V and 7 bases from J, with 8 bases in between. The CDR3 totals 13 residues. Germline CDR1 is SGHRS and CDR2 is YFSETQ. CDR3 residues: CASSLGRGQPQHF. The CDR3 nucleotides are TGCGCCAGCAGCTTGGGCAGGGGACAGCCCCAGCATTTT.

The genes are TRBV6-5 and TRBJ1-2; 10 positions agree with TRBD1. The germline CDR1 and CDR2 sequences are MNHEY and SVGAGI. V was clipped by 5 bases and J by 7 bases; unmatched bases: 10. This CDR3 has 15 amino acids. CDR3 nucleotide sequence: TGTGCCAGCAGTCAGCAAGGACAGGGGGTGGTTGGCTACACCTTC. This codes for CASSQQGQGVVGYTF.

The J gene is TRBJ2-3, the V gene TRBV30; TRBD2 aligns across 11 bases. The CDR3 is 17 amino acids. Per the germline V gene, CDR1 is GTSNPN and CDR2 is SVGIG (reference sequence). V lost 2 bases and J lost 2; bases outside the gene matches: 9. The CDR3 DNA is TGTGCCTGGAGTTCAACCCTAGCGGGGGGATTCACAGATACGCAGTATTTT. This translates into CAWSSTLAGGFTDTQYF.

This chain uses TRBV7-9 with TRBJ2-7, with 9 bases matching TRBD2. The CDR3 is made up of 13 amino acids. The germline V gene encodes CDR1 SEHNR and CDR2 FQNEAQ (reference sequence). V shed 8 bases and J 4 bases; nucleotides not matched to a gene: 6. The CDR3 sequence is CASWREGRYEQYF. CDR3 DNA: TGTGCCAGCTGGCGGGAGGGCCGGTACGAGCAGTACTTC.

The J gene is TRBJ2-3, the V gene TRBV28, with unresolved D. The CDR3 contains 11 residues. The germline V gene encodes CDR1 MDHEN and CDR2 SYDVKM. The germline V and J ends were trimmed by 3 bases and 7 bases, with 5 bases remaining between them. The DNA of the CDR3 is TGTGCCAGCAGTTTGGGTTATACGCAGTATTTT. Protein sequence: CASSLGYTQYF.

This chain connects TRBV27 to TRBJ1-1; tentative D call: TRBD1 (6 bases). The V gene's germline CDR1 is MNHEY and CDR2 SMNVEV (reference sequence). V was trimmed by 5 bases and J by 1 base, leaving 17 bases between them. The CDR3 covers 16 residues. The CDR3 region has the DNA TGTGCCAGCAGTCCATGGCAGGGGATCGGGAACACTGAAGCTTTCTTT. Protein: CASSPWQGIGNTEAFF.

The chain carries TRBV7-7 and TRBJ1-1, with a weak D call TRBD1 (5 bases). V lost 5 bases to trimming and J lost 0 bases, with 7 bases between them. The CDR3 loop spans 13 amino acids. The germline V gene has CDR1 SSHAT and CDR2 FNYEAQ (reference sequence). The chain's CDR3 is CASSRDVNTEAFF. The CDR3 bases are TGTGCCAGCAGCCGGGACGTGAACACTGAAGCTTTCTTT. Combining the CDR3 with reference TRBV7-7 and TRBJ1-1 gives the whole variable domain GAGVSQSPRYKVTKRGQDVTLRCDPISSHATLYWYQQALGQGPEFLTYFNYEAQPDKSGLPSDRFSAERPEGSISTLTIQRTEQRDSAMYRCASSRDVNTEAFFGQGTRLTVV.

The chain is built from TRBV27 and TRBJ1-4; 8 nucleotides line up with TRBD1. Germline values: CDR1 MNHEY, CDR2 SMNVEV (reference sequence). This CDR3 is built from 14 residues. Unmatched junction bases numbered 4, after V lost 5 bases and J lost 5 bases. CDR3 protein: CASSRQGWNEKLFF. The CDR3 nucleotides read TGTGCCAGCAGTCGACAGGGGTGGAATGAAAAACTGTTTTTT.